The next 32 T cell receptor beta chains were all read from a single sample in a study of T cell responses to AZD1222 COVID-19 vaccine. TCRdb's table, derived via immunoSEQ multiplex PCR, lists solely in-frame clones and lacks some. The table records some 120,000 clones, roughly 90% of them present only once. The sequencing here drew on peripheral blood, taken on day 0 of AZD1222 vaccination. The receptors shown here come from an adult in good health.

The V and J genes are TRBV6-4 and TRBJ1-1, with 7 positions matching TRBD1. Germline trimming cut 2 bases from V and 2 bases from J; bases unmatched to any gene: 5. This CDR3 spans 15 amino acids. CDR1 and CDR2 (germline): MRHNA, SNTAGT. The CDR3 DNA sequence: TGTGCCAGCAGTGACCCCAGGGACAGTAACACTGAAGCTTTCTTT. Encoded protein: CASSDPRDSNTEAFF.

The rearrangement uses TRBV5-4 and TRBJ1-1, with D perhaps matching TRBD1 (6 bases). Per the germline V gene, CDR1 is SGHNT and CDR2 is YYREEE (reference sequence). This CDR3 has 14 amino acids. V shed 4 bases and J shed 7 bases, with 17 bases lying between them. The CDR3 nucleotides are TGTGCCAGCAGCCCCGACAGGCGTCTGGGTGAAGCTTTCTTT. Translation: CASSPDRRLGEAFF.

The rearrangement links TRBV19 to TRBJ2-2, with 7 bases identical to TRBD1. Unmatched junction bases numbered 8, after V lost 5 bases and J lost 2 bases. The germline V gene has CDR1 LNHDA and CDR2 SQIVND (reference sequence). The length of the CDR3 is 16 residues. CDR3 sequence reads: CASSGRTGSNTGELFF. CDR3 in DNA: TGTGCCAGTAGTGGAAGGACAGGCTCTAACACCGGGGAGCTGTTTTTT.

CDR3 nucleotide sequence: TGTGCCAGCAGTGGGGGCGTTAATGAAAAACTGTTTTTT. Translated: CASSGGVNEKLFF. This chain connects TRBV28 to TRBJ1-4; maybe TRBD1 (6 bases). The V gene's germline CDR1 is MDHEN and CDR2 SYDVKM. The CDR3 is 13 residues long. V was cut by 5 bases and J by 4 bases, with 8 bases left in between.

This sequence joins TRBV7-3 and TRBJ2-1; 10 positions agree with TRBD2. The V segment lost 5 bases and the J segment 0 bases; nucleotides outside the gene matches: 10. Germline CDR1 is SGHTA and CDR2 is FQGTGA. This CDR3 contains 18 residues. The chain's CDR3 is CASSTLAGEQSSYNEQFF. The CDR3 DNA is TGTGCCAGCAGCACCCTAGCGGGAGAGCAAAGCTCCTACAATGAGCAGTTCTTC.

This chain joins TRBV9 and TRBJ1-2; D unresolved. The CDR3 is 16 amino acids. CDR1 SGDLS and CDR2 YYNGEE come from the germline V gene. The ends were cut back, 5 bases at V and 6 bases at J, with 23 bases in the middle. CDR3 nucleotides: TGTGCCAGCAGTAAGGACGGGTTTATACGTGGGGATGGCTACACCTTC. Its translation: CASSKDGFIRGDGYTF.

The chain employs TRBV7-3 and TRBJ2-2; 10 bases align to TRBD2. CDR3 size: 16 residues. Germline CDR1 is SGHTA and CDR2 is FQGTGA. Unmatched junction bases numbered 5, after V lost 2 bases and J lost 5 bases. The CDR3 sequence: CASSLEAGGVTGELFF. The CDR3 nucleotides are TGTGCCAGCAGCTTAGAAGCGGGAGGGGTAACCGGGGAGCTGTTTTTT.

V gene TRBV4-2 combines with J gene TRBJ2-3, with TRBD1 identical over 7 bases. The CDR3 runs to 16 residues. Trimming cost V 0 bases and J 4 bases; bases outside gene matches: 7. Germline CDR1 LGHNA, CDR2 YNFKEQ. As DNA, the CDR3 is TGTGCCAGCAGCCAAGAGCGTCCGGGACAGTCAGATACGCAGTATTTT. Its translation: CASSQERPGQSDTQYF.

The chain couples TRBV28 to TRBJ1-4, with D possibly being TRBD1 (6 bases). V lost 5 bases to trimming and J lost 7 bases, with 17 bases between them. CDR3 length: 15 residues. CDR1 is MDHEN and CDR2 is SYDVKM in the germline V gene. CDR3 protein: CASSSTRGGGEKLFF. CDR3 DNA sequence: TGTGCCAGCAGTAGCACCAGGGGTGGCGGTGAAAAACTGTTTTTT.

J is TRBJ1-3 and V is TRBV4-1; a weak D match, TRBD1 (5 bases). Between the trimmed V and J ends, which lost 5 bases and 1 base, there was a span of 18 bases. CDR1 is MGHRA and CDR2 is YSYEKL in the germline V gene. The CDR3 is 17 amino acids. In DNA form, the CDR3 reads TGCGCCAGCAGCTTAAGACCCCTGACAGAATCTGGAAACACCATATATTTT. Translation gives CASSLRPLTESGNTIYF.

The rearrangement joins TRBV6-5 to TRBJ2-4, with D perhaps matching TRBD1 (6 bases). This CDR3 region has 14 residues. Trimming took off 2 bases at V and 9 bases at J, with 14 bases between the two ends. CDR1 is MNHEY and CDR2 is SVGAGI in the germline V gene. CDR3 DNA: TGTGCCAGCAGTTACCAGGACAGTAGGGGCATTCAGTACTTC. It specifies CASSYQDSRGIQYF.

There are a few counts of this clone. The rearrangement uses TRBV6-5 and TRBJ2-4; D is unclear. CDR1 is MNHEY, CDR2 SVGAGI, per germline. Trimming took 6 bases from V and 0 from J, leaving 9 bases between them. This CDR3 is built from 14 residues. CDR3 sequence reads: CASSSGIAKNIQYF. For the CDR3, the DNA is TGTGCCAGCAGCTCTGGCATAGCCAAAAACATTCAGTACTTC.

This chain connects TRBV7-8 to TRBJ2-7, with D possibly being TRBD2 (6 bases). The germline V and J ends were trimmed by 1 base and 6 bases, with 13 bases remaining between them. CDR1 is SGHVS, CDR2 FQNEAQ, per germline. This CDR3 region has 14 residues. This CDR3 reads CASSLGQGGREQYF. The DNA for the CDR3 is TGTGCCAGCAGCTTAGGCCAGGGAGGACGCGAGCAGTACTTC.

The chain employs TRBV18 and TRBJ2-7; 7 bases map to TRBD1. The V and J ends lost 3 bases and 3 bases, in that order; junction bases with no gene match: 11. The V gene's germline CDR1 is KGHSH and CDR2 LQKENI. The CDR3 has 16 amino acids. As DNA, the CDR3 is TGTGCCAGCTCACCCGAATTCAACCGGGACAGCTACGAGCAGTACTTC. Translating it yields CASSPEFNRDSYEQYF.

The J gene is TRBJ2-3, the V gene TRBV6-6; 8 bases are a match to TRBD2. The V gene's germline CDR1 is MNHNY and CDR2 SVGAGI (reference sequence). Unmatched junction bases numbered 10, after V lost 5 bases and J lost 0 bases. The CDR3 spans 17 residues. The CDR3 DNA follows: TGTGCCAGCAGTCCACCGGGACTAGGTTTCAGCACAGATACGCAGTATTTT. It specifies CASSPPGLGFSTDTQYF.

The rearrangement joins TRBV18 to TRBJ1-3; D gene ambiguous. Germline CDR1 reads KGHSH; CDR2 reads LQKENI. CDR3 size: 15 residues. V gave up 8 bases and J gave up 0 bases, with 14 bases separating them. The CDR3 is CASRSPGNSGNTIYF. CDR3 nucleotide sequence: TGTGCCAGCAGGAGTCCAGGCAACTCTGGAAACACCATATATTTT.

Concerning this clone itself: The sample carries other DNA sequences with the same CDR3. CDR3 residues: CASSSQGAGNEQFF. In DNA, the CDR3 is TGCGCCAGCAGCTCACAGGGGGCTGGCAATGAGCAGTTCTTC. V is TRBV5-1 and J is TRBJ2-1; the match to TRBD1 covers 9 bases. This CDR3 region has 14 residues. V was clipped by 3 bases and J by 6 bases; unmatched bases: 4. Germline values: CDR1 SGHRS, CDR2 YFSETQ.

This chain uses TRBV19 with TRBJ1-1; D not certain. The CDR3 contains 16 residues. With 4 bases removed from V and 0 bases from J, the gap between germline ends came to 15 bases. CDR1 is LNHDA and CDR2 is SQIVND in the germline V gene (reference sequence). DNA of the CDR3: TGTGCCAGTAGTACGCCCGGGATAAGGGTGAACACTGAAGCTTTCTTT. This translates into CASSTPGIRVNTEAFF.

The chain is built from TRBV30 and TRBJ2-7; the match to TRBD2 covers 7 bases. The V and J ends lost 8 bases and 7 bases, in that order; junction bases with no gene match: 11. The V gene's germline CDR1 is GTSNPN and CDR2 SVGIG (reference sequence). The CDR3 covers 12 residues. CDR3 sequence: CARPGPAGEQYF. Here the CDR3 DNA reads TGTGCCAGACCGGGCCCAGCGGGGGAGCAGTACTTC.

The chain links TRBV9 to TRBJ1-4; D uncertain. Germline V gives CDR1 SGDLS, CDR2 YYNGEE. Deletions cut 4 bases from V and 8 bases from J, with 18 bases between. The CDR3 is made up of 15 amino acids. Here the CDR3 DNA reads TGTGCCAGCAGCACACGGACGGCTAGAGGGGAAAAACTGTTTTTT. It codes for CASSTRTARGEKLFF.

This rearrangement joins TRBV19 to TRBJ1-1; 7 bases fit TRBD1. The CDR3 is made up of 13 amino acids. Germline CDR1 and CDR2: LNHDA and SQIVND (reference sequence). V was clipped by 8 bases and J by 1 base; unmatched bases: 4. CDR3 residues: CASSGQTNTEAFF. DNA of the CDR3: TGTGCCAGTTCGGGACAGACGAACACTGAAGCTTTCTTT.

This clone was observed a single time. The CDR3 bases are TGTGCCAGCAGTATAGCCTTGACGCAGTATTTT. This sequence encodes CASSIALTQYF. The chain joins TRBV14 to TRBJ2-3; D is ambiguous. V shed 6 bases and J shed 9 bases, with 10 bases lying between them. Germline V gene lookup returns CDR1 SGHDN and CDR2 FVKESK. This CDR3 contains 11 residues.

This clone has only one observation. This chain connects TRBV29-1 to TRBJ1-3; D is uncertain. V lost 4 bases and J 0 bases, leaving 10 bases between the germline ends. CDR1 and CDR2 (germline): SQVTM, ANQGSEA. The CDR3 is made up of 14 amino acids. The CDR3 sequence: CSVVVSRSGNTIYF. DNA for the CDR3: TGCAGCGTTGTTGTCAGCCGCTCTGGAAACACCATATATTTT.

This chain joins TRBV28 and TRBJ1-4; a possible D gene is TRBD1 (5 bases). V was shortened by 3 bases and J by 3 bases, with 14 bases between the two germline ends. The CDR3 loop spans 16 amino acids. Per germline, CDR1 MDHEN and CDR2 SYDVKM. CDR3 sequence reads: CASSFLGTGPNEKLFF. The CDR3 nucleotides are TGTGCCAGCAGTTTTCTCGGGACGGGCCCTAATGAAAAACTGTTTTTT.

The chain combines TRBV2 with TRBJ2-3, with D unclear. Trimming cost V 2 bases and J 9 bases, with 18 bases left between them. Germline CDR1 and CDR2: SNHLY and FYNNEI. The CDR3 covers 15 residues. CDR3 protein: CASSEFLFQVSTQYF. The CDR3 DNA follows: TGTGCCAGCAGTGAATTTCTCTTCCAGGTTTCCACGCAGTATTTT.

The V call is TRBV7-8, the J call TRBJ1-2; 7 nucleotides line up with TRBD1. Germline V gives CDR1 SGHVS, CDR2 FQNEAQ. V was pared by 4 bases and J by 3 bases, with 5 bases of the junction left unmatched. CDR3 length equals 14 residues. As DNA, the CDR3 is TGTGCCAGCAGCTCCGGACAGGTCGACTATGGCTACACCTTC. Protein product: CASSSGQVDYGYTF.

J is TRBJ2-1 and V is TRBV12-3 or TRBV12-4, with 7 bases fitting TRBD2. The CDR3 runs 12 residues. Germline trimming cut 8 bases from V and 8 bases from J; bases unmatched to any gene: 6. Written as DNA, the CDR3 is TGTGCCAGCGGGACTATGTCCCATGAGCAGTTCTTC. Translating it yields CASGTMSHEQFF.

The V call is TRBV12-3 or TRBV12-4, the J call TRBJ2-1, with D hard to call. Trimming removed 1 base at V and 2 bases at J, with 3 bases between. The CDR3 runs 13 residues. The CDR3 region has the DNA TGTGCCAGCAGTTTAGAGGCCTACAATGAGCAGTTCTTC. Translated: CASSLEAYNEQFF.

DNA of the CDR3: TGTGCCAGCAGTTCCAGGGGTGGAAACACCATATATTTT. It encodes CASSSRGGNTIYF. The gene calls are TRBV12-3 or TRBV12-4 and TRBJ1-3; possibly TRBD1 for D (6 bases). V was pared by 4 bases and J by 3 bases, with 7 bases between. This CDR3 comprises 13 residues.

The V and J genes are TRBV18 and TRBJ1-1, with a weak D call TRBD1 (5 bases). Trimming shortened V by 6 bases and J by 4 bases, and 12 bases separated the two germline ends. The CDR3 has 13 amino acids. CDR1 and CDR2 (germline): KGHSH, LQKENI. CDR3 bases: TGTGCCAGCTCGGCAGGGTGGAGCACTGAAGCTTTCTTT. Residues: CASSAGWSTEAFF.

For the CDR3, the DNA is TGTGCCAGCACCGACTACAGGGTGAACACTGAAGCTTTCTTT. Amino acid sequence: CASTDYRVNTEAFF. The chain links TRBV6-5 to TRBJ1-1; TRBD1 is a possible D gene (6 bases). There are 14 residues in the CDR3. The germline V gene has CDR1 MNHEY and CDR2 SVGAGI. V lost 7 bases and J 0 bases, leaving 12 bases between the germline ends.

This clone was recorded a few times. This chain connects TRBV28 to TRBJ1-1; D ambiguous. This CDR3 is 17 amino acids long. With 1 base removed from V and 1 base from J, the gap between germline ends came to 16 bases. Germline CDR1 MDHEN, CDR2 SYDVKM. CDR3 DNA: TGTGCCAGCAGTTTATCCCGGCGGTACAGACCGAACACTGAAGCTTTCTTT. Translated: CASSLSRRYRPNTEAFF.